The next 3 T cell receptor beta chains were all read from a single sample in a study of T cells in Graves' hyperthyroidism and ophthalmopathy (dated by TCRdb to the late 2010s). Libraries were made using multiplex PCR. TCRdb shows the sequencer as Illumina HiSeq 2000. Amplification of TCR beta CDR3 regions was carried out from RNA transcripts. The first round of RT-PCR for the TCR CDR3 was performed with the HTBI primer set and the Qiagen OneStep RT-PCR kit. The public sequencing data were trimmed at Q25 with fastp and processed into clonotypes with MiXCR by TCRdb, which kept only in-frame beta chains. One record per CDR3 amino acid sequence lists the most common genes and DNA. This sample is represented by around 290,000 distinct CDR3 sequences; about a sixth of them were singletons. Of the sample, over 50% is held by the ten largest clones. The sequenced sample consisted of blood. The source is a woman aged 60 to 75 with Graves' ophthalmopathy.

The chain couples TRBV6-1 to TRBJ2-5; TRBD1 is a possible D gene (5 bases). V was clipped by 2 bases and J by 5 bases, with 21 bases between them. The germline V gene encodes CDR1 MNHNS and CDR2 SASEGT. CDR3 length: 17 amino acids. The DNA of the CDR3 is TGTGCCAGCAGTGAATTAAGGGGCAGAGTAAGGGTTGAGACCCAGTACTTC. Translated: CASSELRGRVRVETQYF.

There are many counts of this clonotype. The chain employs TRBV2 and TRBJ2-7; D possibly corresponds to TRBD1 (5 bases). There are 16 residues in the CDR3. With 2 bases removed from V and 3 bases from J, the gap between germline ends came to 17 bases. Germline V gene sequence: CDR1 SNHLY, CDR2 FYNNEI. CDR3 nucleotides: TGTGCCAGCAGTGAATTAGGGGCGGTAAGGCTCTACGAGCAGTACTTC. As protein: CASSELGAVRLYEQYF.

In this sample, this clonotype turned up many times. The chain is built from TRBV5-1 and TRBJ2-1; 8 bases map to TRBD2. V gave up 0 bases and J gave up 2 bases; unmatched junction bases: 10. The CDR3 has 18 amino acids. Germline assignment: CDR1 SGHRS and CDR2 YFSETQ. CDR3 nucleotides: TGCGCCAGCAGCTTGGCGGGGGGGTTACTCAACGCCTACAATGAGCAGTTCTTC. Its protein product is CASSLAGGLLNAYNEQFF.